Each of the 23 T cell receptor beta chains below was sequenced from the same sample in a study of control samples from healthy donors and cancer patients. Assay: immunoSEQ multiplex PCR; the TCRdb copy retains only in-frame clones and omits some. The sample lists fewer than 20,000 clones; 85% to 90% were seen once. The material sequenced was PBMCs. The source is a man between 60 and 75 years old with head and neck cancer.

The genes are TRBV18 and TRBJ1-2, with unresolved D. The CDR3 extends over 13 amino acids. Between the trimmed V and J ends, which lost 2 bases and 3 bases, there was a span of 7 bases. Per germline, CDR1 KGHSH and CDR2 LQKENI. CDR3 amino acids: CASSPSLDYGYTF. The CDR3 region has the DNA TGTGCCAGCTCACCAAGCCTGGACTATGGCTACACCTTC.

This chain links TRBV5-4 with TRBJ2-2; a weak D match, TRBD1 (6 bases). CDR3 length equals 15 residues. The germline V and J ends were trimmed by 0 bases and 2 bases, with 8 bases remaining between them. Germline CDR1 SGHNT, CDR2 YYREEE (reference sequence). The CDR3 DNA reads as TGTGCCAGCAGCTTGGAGGGGGAAAACACCGGGGAGCTGTTTTTT. Protein: CASSLEGENTGELFF.

This chain uses TRBV6-5 with TRBJ1-2; D gene uncertain. V was trimmed by 2 bases and J by 3 bases, leaving 13 bases between them. The CDR3 totals 15 residues. Germline V gene lookup returns CDR1 MNHEY and CDR2 SVGAGI. CDR3 bases: TGTGCCAGCAGTTACCAAGGACGGACGGACTATGGCTACACCTTC. The encoded protein is CASSYQGRTDYGYTF.

The genes are TRBV6-2 or TRBV6-3 and TRBJ2-7; tentative D call: TRBD2 (5 bases). The CDR3 contains 16 residues. The germline gives CDR1 MNHEY, CDR2 SVGEGT. The ends were cut back, 0 bases at V and 0 bases at J, with 12 bases in the middle. In nucleotides, the CDR3 is TGTGCCAGCAGTTACTCGTGGACTGACTACTCCTACGAGCAGTACTTC. This sequence encodes CASSYSWTDYSYEQYF.

The chain joins TRBV4-1 to TRBJ2-1; no clear D. This CDR3 is 14 amino acids long. The V gene's germline CDR1 is MGHRA and CDR2 YSYEKL. V lost 0 bases to trimming and J lost 2 bases, with 5 bases between them. CDR3: CASSQDWTYNEQFF. The DNA for the CDR3 is TGCGCCAGCAGCCAAGATTGGACCTACAATGAGCAGTTCTTC.

This chain connects TRBV7-2 to TRBJ1-6; 9 nucleotides match TRBD1. The CDR3 runs to 16 residues. CDR1 is SGHTA and CDR2 is FQGNSA in the germline V gene. After removal of 2 bases from V and 9 bases from J, the junction contained 8 bases not matched to a gene. The CDR3 DNA is TGTGCCAGCAGCTTAAGGCCCCCGGGACAGGGTTCACCCCTCCACTTT. It specifies CASSLRPPGQGSPLHF.

In DNA, the CDR3 is TGTGCCAGCAGCCTGACCGGGACTAGCGGGGGGGCCGGTTCCTACAATGAGCAGTTCTTC. Its translation: CASSLTGTSGGAGSYNEQFF. The rearrangement joins TRBV4-2 to TRBJ2-1, with 16 bases aligning to TRBD2. Germline V gene lookup returns CDR1 LGHNA and CDR2 YNFKEQ. The V segment lost 4 bases and the J segment 1 base; nucleotides outside the gene matches: 10. The CDR3 loop spans 20 amino acids.

The chain recombines TRBV24-1 with TRBJ2-2, with D perhaps assigned TRBD1 or TRBD2 (5 bases each). The CDR3 consists of 11 residues. The ends were cut back, 9 bases at V and 7 bases at J, with 8 bases in the middle. CDR1 and CDR2 from the germline V gene are KGHDR and SFDVKD. The CDR3 region is CATEGSGELFF. The CDR3 DNA follows: TGTGCCACCGAGGGGAGCGGGGAGCTGTTTTTT.

This chain links TRBV4-1 with TRBJ2-6, with 8 bases matching TRBD1. The CDR3 totals 17 residues. V lost 4 bases to trimming and J lost 5 bases; unmatched junction nucleotides: 10. Germline V lookup: CDR1 MGHRA, CDR2 YSYEKL. The CDR3 DNA follows: TGCGCCAGCAGCCGGGGACAGGCCACGGGGAGGGCCAACGTCCTGACTTTC. Its translation is CASSRGQATGRANVLTF.

The chain combines TRBV7-6 with TRBJ2-1; unclear D gene. CDR1 is SGHVS, CDR2 FNYEAQ, per germline. V was trimmed by 6 bases and J by 7 bases, leaving 10 bases between them. The CDR3 loop spans 12 amino acids. In nucleotides, the CDR3 is TGTGCCAGCAGGGGAATTGGAAATGAGCAGTTCTTC. It is translated as CASRGIGNEQFF. The full variable domain, its missing parts supplied by reference TRBV7-6 and TRBJ2-1, is GAGVSQSPRYKVTKRGQDVALRCDPISGHVSLYWYRQALGQGPEFLTYFNYEAQQDKSGLPNDRFSAERPEGSISTLTIQRTEQRDSAMYRCASRGIGNEQFFGPGTRLTVL.

This clone was detected only a few times. The chain is built from TRBV12-3 or TRBV12-4 and TRBJ1-6; no reliable D call. The CDR3 contains 13 residues. Trimming cost V 2 bases and J 5 bases, with 4 bases left between them. This chain's CDR3 is CASSLQDNSPLHF. The CDR3 DNA sequence: TGTGCCAGCAGTTTACAGGATAATTCACCCCTCCACTTT.

The chain has TRBV6-5 and TRBJ1-3; D may be TRBD1 (5 bases). CDR1 MNHEY and CDR2 SVGAGI come from the germline V gene. CDR3 length: 15 residues. V was pared by 7 bases and J by 1 base, with 14 bases between. This chain's CDR3 is CASKKEGISGNTIYF. CDR3 nucleotides: TGTGCCAGCAAGAAAGAGGGGATTTCTGGAAACACCATATATTTT.

This clone was observed a single time. The genes are TRBV7-9 and TRBJ1-1; no definite D call. The CDR3 is 11 amino acids. Germline CDR1 and CDR2: SEHNR and FQNEAQ (reference sequence). Trimming shortened V by 6 bases and J by 7 bases, and 9 bases separated the two germline ends. This chain's CDR3 is CASSPGLEAFF. The CDR3 nucleotides are TGTGCCAGCAGTCCCGGTCTTGAAGCTTTCTTT.

This clone was counted only a few times. The DNA for the CDR3 is TGTGCCAGCAGTTACTGGGGGAACACTGAAGCTTTCTTT. It codes for CASSYWGNTEAFF. The rearrangement uses TRBV6-5 and TRBJ1-1; D call uncertain. V lost 1 base and J lost 1, with 4 bases in between. Germline CDR1 MNHEY, CDR2 SVGAGI. The CDR3 loop spans 13 amino acids.

V and J are TRBV7-9 and TRBJ2-5, with D possibly called TRBD1 or TRBD2 (5 bases each). V shed 2 bases and J shed 5 bases, with 18 bases lying between them. The germline CDR1 and CDR2 sequences are SEHNR and FQNEAQ (reference sequence). The CDR3 runs to 16 residues. The chain's CDR3 is CASSLLPGPPRETQYF. The DNA for the CDR3 is TGTGCCAGCAGCTTACTTCCGGGGCCCCCCCGCGAGACCCAGTACTTC. Full variable domain (remainder filled in from reference TRBV7-9 and TRBJ2-5): DTGVSQNPRHKITKRGQNVTFRCDPISEHNRLYWYRQTLGQGPEFLTYFQNEAQLEKSRLLSDRFSAERPKGSFSTLEIQRTEQGDSAMYLCASSLLPGPPRETQYFGPGTRLLVL.

This sequence joins TRBV5-5 and TRBJ2-7; no definite D call. V lost 4 bases and J lost 6, with 17 bases in between. Germline CDR1 SGHKS, CDR2 YYEKEE (reference sequence). The CDR3 totals 14 residues. CDR3 sequence reads: CASSVRVRESEQYF. The CDR3 region has the DNA TGTGCCAGCAGCGTCCGGGTCAGAGAGTCCGAGCAGTACTTC.

CDR3 in DNA: TGTGCCAGCAGGCCCCCCGGGCACTCTGGGGCCAACGTCCTGACTTTC. Translated, it gives CASRPPGHSGANVLTF. The chain uses TRBV5-4 and TRBJ2-6; D ambiguous. In germline, CDR1 is SGHNT, CDR2 YYREEE (reference sequence). The ends were cut back, 5 bases at V and 0 bases at J, with 12 bases in the middle. The CDR3 contains 16 residues.

This clone was counted once. The V and J genes are TRBV7-3 and TRBJ2-3; TRBD1 aligns across 9 bases. CDR1 SGHTA and CDR2 FQGTGA come from the germline V gene. There are 14 residues in the CDR3. The V and J ends lost 1 base and 4 bases, in that order; junction bases with no gene match: 0. CDR3 loop: CASSLRQGADTQYF. CDR3 nucleotides: TGTGCCAGCAGCTTAAGACAGGGGGCAGATACGCAGTATTTT. Drawing the rest from reference TRBV7-3 and TRBJ2-3, the complete variable domain is GAGVSQTPSNKVTEKGKYVELRCDPISGHTALYWYRQSLGQGPEFLIYFQGTGAADDSGLPNDRFFAVRPEGSVSTLKIQRTERGDSAVYLCASSLRQGADTQYFGPGTRLTVL.

The chain combines TRBV29-1 with TRBJ1-1, with D maybe TRBD1 (5 bases). V was shortened by 5 bases and J by 5 bases, with 18 bases between the two germline ends. The CDR3 has 14 amino acids. Germline lookup yields CDR1 SQVTM and CDR2 ANQGSEA. The DNA of the CDR3 is TGCAGCGTTTCTCCGGGGGAGGGAAGGACTGAAGCTTTCTTT. Translated, it gives CSVSPGEGRTEAFF. Complete variable domain (other parts from reference TRBV29-1 and TRBJ1-1): SAVISQKPSRDICQRGTSLTIQCQVDSQVTMMFWYRQQPGQSLTLIATANQGSEATYESGFVIDKFPISRPNLTFSTLTVSNMSPEDSSIYLCSVSPGEGRTEAFFGQGTRLTVV.

The chain joins TRBV7-2 to TRBJ2-1, with 8 bases lining up with TRBD2. Germline V CDR1 and CDR2: SGHTA, FQGNSA. V trimming: 3 bases; J trimming: 3 bases; junction bases outside the gene matches: 4. The CDR3 covers 15 residues. CDR3 protein: CASSFGGANYNEQFF. As DNA, the CDR3 is TGTGCCAGCAGCTTCGGGGGGGCTAACTACAATGAGCAGTTCTTC.

The chain employs TRBV3-1 (or the pseudogene TRBV3-2) and TRBJ2-7; 10 bases map to TRBD2. Unmatched junction bases numbered 1, after V lost 1 base and J lost 4 bases. The CDR3 covers 14 residues. CDR1 LGHDT and CDR2 YNNKEL come from the germline V gene (reference sequence). The CDR3 sequence: CASSQGTSGYEQYF. CDR3 coding DNA: TGTGCCAGCAGCCAAGGGACTAGCGGATACGAGCAGTACTTC.

This rearrangement joins TRBV20-1 to TRBJ1-3; no firm D call. This CDR3 is built from 15 residues. Germline V lookup: CDR1 DFQATT, CDR2 SNEGSKA (reference sequence). V gave up 3 bases and J gave up 0 bases, with 12 bases separating them. The CDR3 region has the DNA TGCAGTGCTAGTTCCGGGTCACTCTCTGGAAACACCATATATTTT. Amino acids: CSASSGSLSGNTIYF.

This chain uses TRBV12-3 or TRBV12-4 with TRBJ2-7; TRBD2 agrees at 8 bases. V gave up 6 bases and J gave up 4 bases; unmatched junction bases: 5. The CDR3 has 13 amino acids. Written as DNA, the CDR3 is TGTGCCAGCAGCACCGGACTAGCTTACGAGCAGTACTTC. Translation: CASSTGLAYEQYF.